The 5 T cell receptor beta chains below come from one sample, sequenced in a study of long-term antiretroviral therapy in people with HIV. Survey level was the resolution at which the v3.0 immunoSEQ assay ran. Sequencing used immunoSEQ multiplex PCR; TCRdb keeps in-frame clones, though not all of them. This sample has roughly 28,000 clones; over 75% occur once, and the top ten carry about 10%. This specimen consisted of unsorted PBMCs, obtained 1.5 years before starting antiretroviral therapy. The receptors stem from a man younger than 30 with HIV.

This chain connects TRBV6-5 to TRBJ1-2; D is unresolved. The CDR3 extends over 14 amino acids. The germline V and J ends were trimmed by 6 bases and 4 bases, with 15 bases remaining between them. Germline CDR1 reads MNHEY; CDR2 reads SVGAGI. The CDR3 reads CASSSGGVVYGYTF. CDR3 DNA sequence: TGTGCCAGCAGCTCAGGTGGGGTGGTCTATGGCTACACCTTC.

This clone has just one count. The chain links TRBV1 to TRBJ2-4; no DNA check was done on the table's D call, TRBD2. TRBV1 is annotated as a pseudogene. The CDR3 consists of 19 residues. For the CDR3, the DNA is TGCACCAGCAGCCAAGAAAAACTAGCGGGAGACGTGACCAAAAACATTCAGTACTTC. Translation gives CTSSQEKLAGDVTKNIQYF.

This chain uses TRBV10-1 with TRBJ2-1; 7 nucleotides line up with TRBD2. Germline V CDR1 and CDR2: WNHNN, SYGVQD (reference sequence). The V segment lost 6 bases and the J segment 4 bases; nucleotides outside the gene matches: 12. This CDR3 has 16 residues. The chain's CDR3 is CASSLTLAEVYNEQFF. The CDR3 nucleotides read TGCGCCAGCAGCCTAACCCTAGCGGAGGTGTACAATGAGCAGTTCTTC.

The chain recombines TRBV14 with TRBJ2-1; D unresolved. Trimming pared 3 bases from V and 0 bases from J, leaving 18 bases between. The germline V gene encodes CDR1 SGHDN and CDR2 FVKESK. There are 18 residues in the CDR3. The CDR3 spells CASSQASYRASSYNEQFF. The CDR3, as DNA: TGTGCCAGCAGCCAGGCATCCTATCGGGCGAGCTCCTACAATGAGCAGTTCTTC.

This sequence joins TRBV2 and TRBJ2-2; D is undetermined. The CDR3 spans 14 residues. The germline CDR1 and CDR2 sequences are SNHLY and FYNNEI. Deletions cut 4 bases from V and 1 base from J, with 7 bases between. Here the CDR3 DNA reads TGTGCCAGCAGTGCCTACAGGAACACCGGGGAGCTGTTTTTT. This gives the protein CASSAYRNTGELFF.